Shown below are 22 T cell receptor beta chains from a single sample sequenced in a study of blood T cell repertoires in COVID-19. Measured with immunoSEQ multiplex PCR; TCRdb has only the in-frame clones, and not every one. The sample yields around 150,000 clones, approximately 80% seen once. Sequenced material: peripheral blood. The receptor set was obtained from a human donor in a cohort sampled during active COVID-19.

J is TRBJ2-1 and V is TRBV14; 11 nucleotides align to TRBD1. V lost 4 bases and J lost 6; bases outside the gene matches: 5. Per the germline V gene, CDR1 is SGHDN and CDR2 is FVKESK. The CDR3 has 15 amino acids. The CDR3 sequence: CASSPGQGATNEQFF. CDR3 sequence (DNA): TGTGCCAGCAGCCCAGGACAGGGGGCGACCAATGAGCAGTTCTTC.

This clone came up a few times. The CDR3 sequence: CASSIEGRNTEAFF. The CDR3 DNA sequence: TGTGCCAGTAGTATAGAGGGCAGAAACACTGAAGCTTTCTTT. This sequence joins TRBV19 and TRBJ1-1, with unresolved D. CDR3 length equals 14 residues. Trimming stripped 0 bases from V and 2 bases from J, with 7 bases between. Germline CDR1 reads LNHDA; CDR2 reads SQIVND (reference sequence).

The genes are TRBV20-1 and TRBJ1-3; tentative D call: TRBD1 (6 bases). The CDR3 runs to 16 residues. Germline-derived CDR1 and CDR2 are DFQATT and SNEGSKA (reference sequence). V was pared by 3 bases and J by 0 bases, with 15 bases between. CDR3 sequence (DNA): TGCAGTGCTAGTTCCGGGGGGCCCCCCTCTGGAAACACCATATATTTT. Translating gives CSASSGGPPSGNTIYF.

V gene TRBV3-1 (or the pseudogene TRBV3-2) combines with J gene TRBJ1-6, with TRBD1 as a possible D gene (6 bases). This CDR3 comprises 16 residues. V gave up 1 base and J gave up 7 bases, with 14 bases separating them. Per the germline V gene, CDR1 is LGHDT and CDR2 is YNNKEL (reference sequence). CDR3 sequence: CASSQVPAGANSPLHF. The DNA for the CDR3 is TGTGCCAGCAGCCAAGTACCCGCAGGGGCGAATTCACCCCTCCACTTT.

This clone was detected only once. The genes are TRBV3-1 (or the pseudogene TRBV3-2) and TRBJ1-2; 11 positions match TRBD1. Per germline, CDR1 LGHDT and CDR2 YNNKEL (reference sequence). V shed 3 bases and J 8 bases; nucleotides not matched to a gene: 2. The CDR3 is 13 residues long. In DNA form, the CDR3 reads TGTGCCAGCAGCCACAGGACAGGGGGCGGCTACACCTTC. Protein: CASSHRTGGGYTF.

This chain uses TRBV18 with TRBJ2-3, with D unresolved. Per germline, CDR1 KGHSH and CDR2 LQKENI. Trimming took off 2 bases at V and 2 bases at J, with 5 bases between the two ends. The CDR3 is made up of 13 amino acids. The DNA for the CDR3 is TGTGCCAGCTCACCATTTATCACAGATACGCAGTATTTT. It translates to CASSPFITDTQYF.

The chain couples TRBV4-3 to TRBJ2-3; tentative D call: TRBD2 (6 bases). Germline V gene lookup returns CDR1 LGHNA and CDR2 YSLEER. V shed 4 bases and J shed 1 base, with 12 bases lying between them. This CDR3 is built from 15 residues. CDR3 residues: CASSLRGGGTDTQYF. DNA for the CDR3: TGCGCCAGCAGCCTCCGTGGCGGGGGCACAGATACGCAGTATTTT.

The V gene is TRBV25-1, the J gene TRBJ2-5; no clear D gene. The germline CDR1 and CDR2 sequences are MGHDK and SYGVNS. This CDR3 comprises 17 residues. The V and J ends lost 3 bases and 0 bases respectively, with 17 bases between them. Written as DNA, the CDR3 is TGTGCCAGCAGTGACACCCGCGGCAGTCGAAACCAAGAGACCCAGTACTTC. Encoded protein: CASSDTRGSRNQETQYF.

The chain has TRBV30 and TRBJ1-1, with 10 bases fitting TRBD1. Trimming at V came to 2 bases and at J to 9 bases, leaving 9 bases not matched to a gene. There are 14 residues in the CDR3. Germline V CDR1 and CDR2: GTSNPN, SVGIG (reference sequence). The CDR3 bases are TGTGCCTGGAGTCTAGGGACAGGGGAAGTACAAGCTTTCTTT. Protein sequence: CAWSLGTGEVQAFF.

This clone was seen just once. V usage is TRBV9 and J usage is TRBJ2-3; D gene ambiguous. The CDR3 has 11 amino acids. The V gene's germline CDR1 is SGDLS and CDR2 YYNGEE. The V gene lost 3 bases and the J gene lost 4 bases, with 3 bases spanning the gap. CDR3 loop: CASSAADTQYF. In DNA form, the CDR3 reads TGTGCCAGCAGCGCGGCAGATACGCAGTATTTT.

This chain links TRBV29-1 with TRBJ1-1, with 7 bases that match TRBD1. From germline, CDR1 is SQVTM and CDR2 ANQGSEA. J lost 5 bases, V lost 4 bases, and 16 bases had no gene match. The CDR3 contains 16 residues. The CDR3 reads CSVATRRRGRWTEAFF. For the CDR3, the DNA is TGCAGCGTTGCAACCCGAAGGAGGGGGCGATGGACTGAAGCTTTCTTT.

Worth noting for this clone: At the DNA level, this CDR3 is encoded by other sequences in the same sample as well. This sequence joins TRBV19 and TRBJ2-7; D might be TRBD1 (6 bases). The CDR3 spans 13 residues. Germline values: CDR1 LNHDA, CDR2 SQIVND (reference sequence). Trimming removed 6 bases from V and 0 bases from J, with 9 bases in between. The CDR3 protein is CASSLDSSYEQYF. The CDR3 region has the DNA TGTGCCAGTAGCTTGGACAGCTCCTACGAGCAGTACTTC.

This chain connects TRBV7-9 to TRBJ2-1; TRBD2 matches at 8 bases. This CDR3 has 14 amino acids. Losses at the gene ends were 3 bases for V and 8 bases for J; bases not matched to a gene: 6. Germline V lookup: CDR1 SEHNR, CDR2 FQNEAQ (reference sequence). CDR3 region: CASSFTRGGDEQFF. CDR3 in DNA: TGTGCCAGCAGCTTTACCCGGGGGGGGGATGAGCAGTTCTTC.

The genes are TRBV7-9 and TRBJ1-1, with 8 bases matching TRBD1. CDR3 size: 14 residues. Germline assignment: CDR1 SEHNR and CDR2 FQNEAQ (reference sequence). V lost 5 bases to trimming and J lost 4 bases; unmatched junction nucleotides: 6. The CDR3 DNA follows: TGTGCCAGCAGCCCGCAGGGGGCCGGCACTGAAGCTTTCTTT. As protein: CASSPQGAGTEAFF. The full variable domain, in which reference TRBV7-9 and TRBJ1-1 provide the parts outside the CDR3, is DTGVSQNPRHKITKRGQNVTFRCDPISEHNRLYWYRQTLGQGPEFLTYFQNEAQLEKSRLLSDRFSAERPKGSFSTLEIQRTEQGDSAMYLCASSPQGAGTEAFFGQGTRLTVV.

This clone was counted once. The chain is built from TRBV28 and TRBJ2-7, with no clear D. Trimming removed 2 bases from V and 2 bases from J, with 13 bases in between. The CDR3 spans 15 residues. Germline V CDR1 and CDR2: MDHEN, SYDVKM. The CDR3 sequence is CASSLGPADTYEQYF. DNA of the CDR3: TGTGCCAGCAGTTTAGGGCCGGCAGACACCTACGAGCAGTACTTC.

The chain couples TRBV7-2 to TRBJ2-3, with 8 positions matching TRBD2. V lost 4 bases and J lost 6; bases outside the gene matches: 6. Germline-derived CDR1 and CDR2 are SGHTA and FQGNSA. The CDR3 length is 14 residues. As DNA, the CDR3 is TGTGCCAGCAGCTCACCAGCGGGGGCTGATACGCAGTATTTT. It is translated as CASSSPAGADTQYF. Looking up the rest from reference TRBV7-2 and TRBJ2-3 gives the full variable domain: GAGVSQSPSNKVTEKGKDVELRCDPISGHTALYWYRQSLGQGLEFLIYFQGNSAPDKSGLPSDRFSAERTGGSVSTLTIQRTQQEDSAVYLCASSSPAGADTQYFGPGTRLTVL.

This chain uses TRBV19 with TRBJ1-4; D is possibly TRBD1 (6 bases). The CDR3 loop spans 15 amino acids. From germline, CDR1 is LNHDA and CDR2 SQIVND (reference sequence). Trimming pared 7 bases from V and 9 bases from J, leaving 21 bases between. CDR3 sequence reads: CASKKASGAAQKLFF. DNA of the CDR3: TGTGCCAGTAAGAAGGCGTCAGGGGCTGCGCAAAAACTGTTTTTT.

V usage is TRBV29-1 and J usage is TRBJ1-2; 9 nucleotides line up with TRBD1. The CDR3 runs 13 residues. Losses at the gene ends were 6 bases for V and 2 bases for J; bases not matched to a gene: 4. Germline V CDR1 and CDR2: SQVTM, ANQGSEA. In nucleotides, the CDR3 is TGCAGCGTCACCGGGACAGGGAACTATGGCTACACCTTC. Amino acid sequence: CSVTGTGNYGYTF.

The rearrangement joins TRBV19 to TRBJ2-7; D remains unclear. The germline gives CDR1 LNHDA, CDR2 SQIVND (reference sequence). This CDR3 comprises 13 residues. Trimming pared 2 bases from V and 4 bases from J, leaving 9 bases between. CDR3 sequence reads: CASSITPGYEQYF. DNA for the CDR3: TGTGCCAGTAGTATAACGCCGGGTTACGAGCAGTACTTC.

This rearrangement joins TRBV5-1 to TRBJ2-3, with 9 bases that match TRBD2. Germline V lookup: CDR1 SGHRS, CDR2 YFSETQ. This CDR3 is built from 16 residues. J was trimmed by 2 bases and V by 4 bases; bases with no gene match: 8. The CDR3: CASSPPRGGDTDTQYF. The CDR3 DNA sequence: TGCGCCAGCAGCCCGCCCCGCGGGGGGGACACAGATACGCAGTATTTT.

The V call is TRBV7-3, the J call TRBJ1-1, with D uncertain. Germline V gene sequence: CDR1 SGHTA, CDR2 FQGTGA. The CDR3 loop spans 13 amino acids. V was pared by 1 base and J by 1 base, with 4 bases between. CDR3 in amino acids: CASSLNSNTEAFF. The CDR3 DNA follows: TGTGCCAGCAGCTTAAACTCGAACACTGAAGCTTTCTTT.

The CDR3 loop reads CASSLVATEAFF. The CDR3 DNA reads TGTGCCAGCAGTTTAGTAGCCACTGAAGCTTTCTTT. The rearrangement uses TRBV12-3 or TRBV12-4 and TRBJ1-1; D not resolved. Trimming removed 1 base at V and 4 bases at J, with 4 bases between. This CDR3 comprises 12 residues.